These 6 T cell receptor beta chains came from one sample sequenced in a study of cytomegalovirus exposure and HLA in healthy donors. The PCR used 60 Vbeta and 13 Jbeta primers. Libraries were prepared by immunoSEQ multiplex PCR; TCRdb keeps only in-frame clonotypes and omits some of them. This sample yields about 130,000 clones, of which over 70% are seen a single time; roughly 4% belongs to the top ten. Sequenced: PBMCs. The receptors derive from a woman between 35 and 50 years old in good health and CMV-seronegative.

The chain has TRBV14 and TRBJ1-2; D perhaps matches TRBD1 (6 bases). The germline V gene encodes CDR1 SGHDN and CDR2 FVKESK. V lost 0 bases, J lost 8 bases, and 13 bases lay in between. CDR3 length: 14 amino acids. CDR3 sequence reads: CASSQDTSGGGYTF. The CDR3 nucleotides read TGTGCCAGCAGCCAAGATACATCGGGGGGCGGCTACACCTTC.

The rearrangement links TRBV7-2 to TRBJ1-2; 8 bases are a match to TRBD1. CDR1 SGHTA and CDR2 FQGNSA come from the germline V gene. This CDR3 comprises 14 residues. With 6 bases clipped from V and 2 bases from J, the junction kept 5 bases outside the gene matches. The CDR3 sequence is CASSQTGANYGYTF. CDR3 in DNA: TGTGCCAGCAGTCAGACAGGGGCGAACTATGGCTACACCTTC.

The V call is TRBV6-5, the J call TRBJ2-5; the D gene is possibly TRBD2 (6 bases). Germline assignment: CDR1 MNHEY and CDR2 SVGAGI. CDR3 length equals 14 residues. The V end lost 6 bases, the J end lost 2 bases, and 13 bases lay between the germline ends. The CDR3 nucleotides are TGTGCCAGCAGCACCGGGAGATCTCAAGAGACCCAGTACTTC. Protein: CASSTGRSQETQYF.

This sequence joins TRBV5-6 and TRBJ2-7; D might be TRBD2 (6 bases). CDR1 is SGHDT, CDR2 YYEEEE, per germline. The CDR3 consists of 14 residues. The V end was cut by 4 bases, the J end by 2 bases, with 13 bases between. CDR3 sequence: CASSLTREAYEQYF. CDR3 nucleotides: TGTGCCAGCAGCCTGACTAGGGAAGCCTACGAGCAGTACTTC.

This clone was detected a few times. CDR3 bases: TGCGCCAGCAGCCACCTAGTGGCCGAGCAGTACTTC. As protein: CASSHLVAEQYF. This chain links TRBV4-1 with TRBJ2-7; D is undetermined. This CDR3 region has 12 residues. Germline assignment: CDR1 MGHRA and CDR2 YSYEKL. Trimming took 3 bases from V and 6 from J, leaving 9 bases between them.

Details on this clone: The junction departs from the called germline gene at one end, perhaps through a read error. In DNA form, the CDR3 reads TGTGCCCGCAGCTTGAATGGCGGGGGGATTCAAGAGACCCAGTACTTC. Protein sequence: CARSLNGGGIQETQYF. This rearrangement joins TRBV5-4 to TRBJ2-5; 8 positions match TRBD2. The CDR3 spans 16 residues. Per germline, CDR1 SGHNT and CDR2 YYREEE (reference sequence).